This is a list of T cell receptor beta chains from one sample in a study of CD8+ T cells in alopecia areata. Measured with immunoSEQ multiplex PCR; TCRdb has only the in-frame clones, and not every one. Here the sample spans 95,000 to 100,000 clones, roughly 60% being singletons. The sequenced sample was CD8+ T cells sorted from blood, obtained at approximately week 56, from a patient treated with tofacitinib. The origin of the receptors is a human donor with alopecia areata. Both conserved end residues are part of each CDR3. The order of the fields is J gene, clone size, V gene, D gene, CDR3 protein, CDR3 DNA. A D gene is named only where the DNA matches it firmly. Only some rows state a clone size, as once, few, many or a class for expanded clones.

j_call: TRBJ1-2; clone_size: few; v_call: TRBV6-5; d_call: -; cdr3_aa: CASGGPPANYGYTF; cdr3_nt: TGTGCCAGCGGGGGGCCCCCAGCTAACTATGGCTACACCTTC
j_call: TRBJ1-2; clone_size: -; v_call: TRBV4-1; d_call: -; cdr3_aa: CASSQDLGDTWYGYTF; cdr3_nt: TGCGCCAGCAGCCAAGATCTAGGGGACACCTGGTATGGCTACACCTTC
j_call: TRBJ1-1; clone_size: -; v_call: TRBV30; d_call: -; cdr3_aa: CAWSVRGPWEPEAFF; cdr3_nt: TGTGCCTGGAGTGTACGCGGACCTTGGGAACCTGAAGCTTTCTTT
j_call: TRBJ1-2; clone_size: few; v_call: TRBV7-9; d_call: -; cdr3_aa: CASSLLLNQGREGYTF; cdr3_nt: TGTGCCAGCAGCTTATTATTGAATCAGGGTAGGGAAGGCTACACCTTC
j_call: TRBJ2-7; clone_size: -; v_call: TRBV29-1; d_call: TRBD1; cdr3_aa: CSVEVGRQGSGNYEQYF; cdr3_nt: TGCAGCGTTGAAGTTGGGAGACAGGGATCGGGGAACTACGAGCAGTACTTC
j_call: TRBJ1-4; clone_size: -; v_call: TRBV19; d_call: -; cdr3_aa: CASSSRTENEKLFF; cdr3_nt: TGTGCCAGTAGTAGTAGGACAGAGAATGAAAAACTGTTTTTT
j_call: TRBJ2-1; clone_size: -; v_call: TRBV9; d_call: -; cdr3_aa: CASSVDLSSYNEQFF; cdr3_nt: TGTGCCAGCAGCGTAGATCTGAGCTCCTACAATGAGCAGTTCTTC
j_call: TRBJ2-3; clone_size: -; v_call: TRBV4-1; d_call: TRBD2; cdr3_aa: CASSRSSGGAIDTQYF; cdr3_nt: TGCGCCAGCAGCCGAAGTAGCGGGGGGGCTATAGATACGCAGTATTTT
j_call: TRBJ2-1; clone_size: -; v_call: TRBV7-6; d_call: TRBD2; cdr3_aa: CASSLAGLAGGNYNEQFF; cdr3_nt: TGTGCCAGCAGCTTAGCGGGACTAGCGGGGGGAAATTACAATGAGCAGTTCTTC
j_call: TRBJ1-1; clone_size: once; v_call: TRBV30; d_call: -; cdr3_aa: CAWSVSYAGTFF; cdr3_nt: TGTGCCTGGAGTGTCTCTTACGCGGGAACTTTCTTT
j_call: TRBJ2-3; clone_size: -; v_call: TRBV12-2; d_call: -; cdr3_aa: CASRLVGRGHF; cdr3_nt: TGTGCAAGTCGCTTAGTGGGGCGGGGGCATTTT
j_call: TRBJ1-2; clone_size: -; v_call: TRBV14; d_call: -; cdr3_aa: CASRPSQGWYYGYTF; cdr3_nt: TGTGCCAGCAGACCAAGTCAGGGTTGGTACTATGGCTACACCTTC
j_call: TRBJ2-5; clone_size: -; v_call: TRBV7-9; d_call: -; cdr3_aa: CASSSDWTTKETQYF; cdr3_nt: TGTGCCAGCAGCTCAGACTGGACTACTAAGGAGACCCAGTACTTC
j_call: TRBJ1-5; clone_size: -; v_call: TRBV7-2; d_call: -; cdr3_aa: CASSLDGASGQPQHF; cdr3_nt: TGTGCCAGCAGCTTAGATGGGGCGAGCGGCCAGCCCCAGCATTTT
j_call: TRBJ2-2; clone_size: few; v_call: TRBV28; d_call: -; cdr3_aa: CASSLGLTGELFF; cdr3_nt: TGTGCCAGCAGTTTGGGCCTCACCGGGGAGCTGTTTTTT
j_call: TRBJ2-5; clone_size: -; v_call: TRBV29-1; d_call: -; cdr3_aa: CSVEDRLQETQYF; cdr3_nt: TGCAGCGTTGAAGATCGTCTACAAGAGACCCAGTACTTC
j_call: TRBJ2-2; clone_size: -; v_call: TRBV9; d_call: -; cdr3_aa: CASGSRTGNTGELFF; cdr3_nt: TGTGCCAGCGGGAGTCGGACCGGGAACACCGGGGAGCTGTTTTTT
j_call: TRBJ2-7; clone_size: few; v_call: TRBV11-2; d_call: -; cdr3_aa: CASSYSSGDPYEQYF; cdr3_nt: TGTGCCAGCAGTTACTCCTCCGGGGACCCCTACGAGCAGTACTTC
j_call: TRBJ1-2; clone_size: -; v_call: TRBV7-3; d_call: TRBD1; cdr3_aa: CASSLIPGQGTNYGYTF; cdr3_nt: TGTGCCAGCAGCTTAATACCGGGACAGGGAACTAACTATGGCTACACCTTC
j_call: TRBJ1-4; clone_size: -; v_call: TRBV5-6; d_call: TRBD1; cdr3_aa: CASSAATTGLNNEKLFF; cdr3_nt: TGTGCCAGCAGCGCCGCGACGACAGGGCTAAATAATGAAAAACTGTTTTTT
j_call: TRBJ1-2; clone_size: -; v_call: TRBV27; d_call: -; cdr3_aa: CASSLVPSYGYTF; cdr3_nt: TGTGCCAGCAGTTTAGTTCCGAGCTATGGCTACACCTTC
j_call: TRBJ2-1; clone_size: -; v_call: TRBV29-1; d_call: TRBD2; cdr3_aa: CSVEGLADNEQFF; cdr3_nt: TGCAGCGTGGAGGGACTAGCGGACAATGAGCAGTTCTTC
j_call: TRBJ2-7; clone_size: -; v_call: TRBV28; d_call: -; cdr3_aa: CASRIGGSSEQYF; cdr3_nt: TGTGCCAGCAGGATTGGGGGTTCCTCCGAGCAGTACTTC
j_call: TRBJ2-4; clone_size: -; v_call: TRBV2; d_call: -; cdr3_aa: CASRGTSSWDIQYF; cdr3_nt: TGTGCCAGCAGAGGGACCTCAAGTTGGGACATTCAGTACTTC
j_call: TRBJ1-1; clone_size: -; v_call: TRBV6-5; d_call: -; cdr3_aa: CASFRETEGLGAFF; cdr3_nt: TGTGCCAGCTTCAGAGAGACAGAGGGCTTAGGTGCTTTCTTT
j_call: TRBJ1-1; clone_size: -; v_call: TRBV4-1; d_call: -; cdr3_aa: CASSQGPSEAFF; cdr3_nt: TGCGCCAGCAGCCAAGGTCCTTCTGAAGCTTTCTTT
j_call: TRBJ2-7; clone_size: -; v_call: TRBV29-1; d_call: -; cdr3_aa: CSVYRDYEQYF; cdr3_nt: TGCAGCGTCTACAGGGACTACGAGCAGTACTTC
j_call: TRBJ2-7; clone_size: few; v_call: TRBV2; d_call: -; cdr3_aa: CASSDNPGLSSYEQYF; cdr3_nt: TGTGCCAGCAGTGATAACCCGGGACTCAGCTCCTACGAGCAGTACTTC
j_call: TRBJ2-5; clone_size: -; v_call: TRBV30; d_call: -; cdr3_aa: CAWSVEETQYF; cdr3_nt: TGTGCCTGGAGTGTAGAAGAGACCCAGTACTTC
j_call: TRBJ1-4; clone_size: -; v_call: TRBV29-1; d_call: -; cdr3_aa: CSVVVRGADEKLFF; cdr3_nt: TGCAGCGTTGTAGTTAGGGGGGCGGATGAAAAACTGTTTTTT
j_call: TRBJ2-7; clone_size: few; v_call: TRBV5-6; d_call: -; cdr3_aa: CASSQTEAYEQYF; cdr3_nt: TGTGCCAGCAGCCAGACGGAAGCCTACGAGCAGTACTTC
j_call: TRBJ2-1; clone_size: -; v_call: TRBV10-3; d_call: -; cdr3_aa: CAISETEEGYNEQFF; cdr3_nt: TGTGCCATCAGTGAGACGGAGGAGGGCTACAATGAGCAGTTCTTC
j_call: TRBJ2-5; clone_size: -; v_call: TRBV6-6; d_call: TRBD2; cdr3_aa: CASSQGLAGGETQYF; cdr3_nt: TGTGCCAGCAGTCAAGGACTAGCGGGGGGGGAGACCCAGTACTTC
j_call: TRBJ1-1; clone_size: once; v_call: TRBV4-2; d_call: -; cdr3_aa: CASSPAVDRNTEAFF; cdr3_nt: TGTGCCAGCAGCCCCGCCGTGGACAGGAACACTGAAGCTTTCTTT
j_call: TRBJ2-3; clone_size: few; v_call: TRBV7-8; d_call: -; cdr3_aa: CASSSADTQYF; cdr3_nt: TGTGCCAGCAGCTCGGCAGATACGCAGTATTTT
j_call: TRBJ2-1; clone_size: -; v_call: TRBV6-5; d_call: -; cdr3_aa: CASSYGGLLDEQFF; cdr3_nt: TGTGCCAGCAGCTATGGGGGGCTTCTCGATGAGCAGTTCTTC
j_call: TRBJ2-7; clone_size: few; v_call: TRBV7-9; d_call: -; cdr3_aa: CASSFALGAPSYEQYF; cdr3_nt: TGTGCCAGCAGCTTCGCCCTAGGGGCTCCATCCTACGAGCAGTACTTC
j_call: TRBJ2-2; clone_size: -; v_call: TRBV14; d_call: -; cdr3_aa: CASSQPSGQPGELFF; cdr3_nt: TGTGCCAGCAGCCAACCCTCTGGACAGCCCGGGGAGCTGTTTTTT
j_call: TRBJ2-1; clone_size: few; v_call: TRBV29-1; d_call: -; cdr3_aa: CSVARDNEQFF; cdr3_nt: TGCAGCGTTGCTAGAGACAATGAGCAGTTCTTC
j_call: TRBJ2-3; clone_size: -; v_call: TRBV9; d_call: -; cdr3_aa: CASRDPGPYTDTQYF; cdr3_nt: TGTGCCAGCAGAGATCCGGGACCCTACACAGATACGCAGTATTTT
j_call: TRBJ2-2; clone_size: -; v_call: TRBV5-1; d_call: TRBD1; cdr3_aa: CASSFSDRAAGELFF; cdr3_nt: TGCGCCAGCAGCTTTTCGGACAGGGCTGCCGGGGAGCTGTTTTTT
j_call: TRBJ1-2; clone_size: -; v_call: TRBV30; d_call: -; cdr3_aa: CAWRWGDPTGRGRYGYTF; cdr3_nt: TGTGCCTGGAGATGGGGGGACCCAACGGGCAGGGGACGCTATGGCTACACCTTC
j_call: TRBJ1-5; clone_size: once; v_call: TRBV7-9; d_call: TRBD1; cdr3_aa: CASGDRFSNQPQHF; cdr3_nt: TGTGCCAGCGGGGACAGATTTAGCAATCAGCCCCAGCATTTT
j_call: TRBJ2-5; clone_size: once; v_call: TRBV19; d_call: -; cdr3_aa: CASHPGGYQETQYF; cdr3_nt: TGTGCCAGCCATCCTGGAGGCTACCAAGAGACCCAGTACTTC
j_call: TRBJ1-6; clone_size: -; v_call: TRBV25-1; d_call: -; cdr3_aa: CAIRGAGPFSPLHF; cdr3_nt: TGTGCCATCCGGGGGGCCGGGCCCTTTTCACCCCTCCACTTT
j_call: TRBJ2-3; clone_size: -; v_call: TRBV19; d_call: -; cdr3_aa: CASGPVSTDTQYF; cdr3_nt: TGTGCCAGTGGCCCGGTTAGCACAGATACGCAGTATTTT
j_call: TRBJ1-1; clone_size: few; v_call: TRBV30; d_call: -; cdr3_aa: CAWTETVPNTEAFF; cdr3_nt: TGTGCCTGGACCGAGACAGTCCCGAACACTGAAGCTTTCTTT
j_call: TRBJ1-4; clone_size: -; v_call: TRBV6-1; d_call: TRBD1; cdr3_aa: CASRDRGREEKLFF; cdr3_nt: TGTGCCAGCAGGGACAGGGGGCGAGAGGAAAAACTGTTTTTT
j_call: TRBJ1-6; clone_size: -; v_call: TRBV5-4; d_call: -; cdr3_aa: CASRPGLHTPNSPLHF; cdr3_nt: TGTGCCAGCAGACCCGGGCTACACACCCCTAATTCACCCCTCCACTTT
j_call: TRBJ2-5; clone_size: -; v_call: TRBV7-3; d_call: -; cdr3_aa: CASKQGTPQETQYF; cdr3_nt: TGTGCCAGCAAGCAGGGGACCCCCCAAGAGACCCAGTACTTC